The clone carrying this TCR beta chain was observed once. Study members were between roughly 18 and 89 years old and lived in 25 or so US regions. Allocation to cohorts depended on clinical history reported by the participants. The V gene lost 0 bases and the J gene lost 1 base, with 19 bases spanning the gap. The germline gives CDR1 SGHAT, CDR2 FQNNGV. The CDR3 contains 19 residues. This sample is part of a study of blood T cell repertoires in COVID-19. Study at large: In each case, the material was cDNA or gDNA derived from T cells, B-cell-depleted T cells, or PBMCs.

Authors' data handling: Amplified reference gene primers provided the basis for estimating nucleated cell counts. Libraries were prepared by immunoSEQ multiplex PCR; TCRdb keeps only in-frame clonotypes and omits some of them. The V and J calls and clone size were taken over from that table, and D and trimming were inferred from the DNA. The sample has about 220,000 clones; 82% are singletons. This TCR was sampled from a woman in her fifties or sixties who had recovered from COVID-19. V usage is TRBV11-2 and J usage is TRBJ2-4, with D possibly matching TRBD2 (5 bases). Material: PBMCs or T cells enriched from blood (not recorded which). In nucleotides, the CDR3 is TGTGCCAGCAGCTTAGAGGGGAGCTGGGTGAGGTTGGCCAAAAACATTCAGTACTTC. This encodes CASSLEGSWVRLAKNIQYF.